The 27 T cell receptor beta chains below come from one sample, sequenced in a study of blood T cell repertoires in COVID-19. Produced via immunoSEQ multiplex PCR; TCRdb's table is partial and in-frame only. This sample has more than 400,000 clones; about 90% occur once, and the top ten carry roughly 0.72%. Material for sequencing was PBMCs or T cells enriched from blood (not recorded which). Every receptor here comes from a woman younger than 35 who had recovered from COVID-19.

The genes are TRBV19 and TRBJ1-5; 8 bases are a match to TRBD1. The trim removed 3 bases at V and 4 bases at J, leaving 5 bases unmatched. The germline V gene encodes CDR1 LNHDA and CDR2 SQIVND (reference sequence). The CDR3 runs 15 residues. The CDR3, as DNA: TGTGCCAGTAGTATGGACAGGGCAATGAATCAGCCCCAGCATTTT. Amino acid sequence: CASSMDRAMNQPQHF.

Only a few counts were recorded for this clone. V is TRBV6-5 and J is TRBJ2-7; the match to TRBD1 covers 7 bases. Germline values: CDR1 MNHEY, CDR2 SVGAGI. Trimming removed 5 bases from V and 3 bases from J; junction bases left unmatched: 7. The CDR3 totals 14 residues. The CDR3 nucleotides read TGTGCCAGCAGTCGCCGGGACAGAGACTACGAGCAGTACTTC. It codes for CASSRRDRDYEQYF.

Only a few counts were recorded for this clone. The chain joins TRBV11-3 to TRBJ1-3; D is ambiguous. Per the germline V gene, CDR1 is SGHNT and CDR2 is YENEEA. V shed 3 bases and J shed 0 bases, with 6 bases lying between them. The CDR3 extends over 14 amino acids. The CDR3 reads CASSLKLSGNTIYF. CDR3 nucleotide sequence: TGTGCCAGCAGCTTGAAACTCTCTGGAAACACCATATATTTT.

This chain uses TRBV28 with TRBJ1-6; D perhaps matches TRBD1 (6 bases). The V end lost 3 bases, the J end lost 6 bases, and 12 bases lay between the germline ends. Germline CDR1 MDHEN, CDR2 SYDVKM. The CDR3 is 15 residues long. CDR3 sequence reads: CASSFQDRLNSPLHF. The CDR3 bases are TGTGCCAGCAGTTTCCAAGACAGGCTTAATTCACCCCTCCACTTT.

This clone appeared a few times. The V and J genes are TRBV5-1 and TRBJ1-3; the match to TRBD1 covers 7 bases. Losses at the gene ends were 0 bases for V and 4 bases for J; bases not matched to a gene: 4. The germline V gene has CDR1 SGHRS and CDR2 YFSETQ. This CDR3 has 15 amino acids. CDR3 sequence reads: CASSLEGANGNTIYF. The CDR3 DNA sequence: TGCGCCAGCAGCTTGGAGGGGGCAAACGGAAACACCATATATTTT.

The J gene is TRBJ1-5, the V gene TRBV2; 8 bases are a match to TRBD1. Germline V gene lookup returns CDR1 SNHLY and CDR2 FYNNEI. V dropped 6 bases and J dropped 3; count of bases not matched to a gene: 7. The CDR3 consists of 15 residues. CDR3 in DNA: TGTGCCAGCAGCGCGACAGGGGTTCCCAATCAGCCCCAGCATTTT. It is translated as CASSATGVPNQPQHF.

The CDR3 spells CASRLAGGGGELFF. DNA for the CDR3: TGCGCCAGCAGGCTAGCGGGGGGCGGCGGGGAGCTGTTTTTT. This sequence joins TRBV4-1 and TRBJ2-2; TRBD2 matches 11 bases. The germline CDR1 and CDR2 sequences are MGHRA and YSYEKL. Losses at the gene ends were 6 bases for V and 7 bases for J; bases not matched to a gene: 4. The CDR3 is 14 amino acids.

This chain connects TRBV11-3 to TRBJ2-2; the match to TRBD1 covers 7 bases. Germline CDR1 reads SGHNT; CDR2 reads YENEEA. J was trimmed by 4 bases and V by 1 base; bases with no gene match: 3. The CDR3 spans 15 residues. CDR3 coding DNA: TGTGCCAGCAGCTTAGGGACAGGAATCACCGGGGAGCTGTTTTTT. Protein product: CASSLGTGITGELFF.

As concerns this clone: Different DNA sequences within this sample yield the same CDR3. The gene calls are TRBV28 and TRBJ2-5, with D unresolved. This CDR3 contains 11 residues. V was shortened by 4 bases and J by 4 bases, with 4 bases between the two germline ends. Germline CDR1 MDHEN, CDR2 SYDVKM. The CDR3 here is CASSSRETQYF. The CDR3 DNA is TGTGCCAGCAGTTCTAGAGAGACCCAGTACTTC. The whole variable domain, remainder taken from reference TRBV28 and TRBJ2-5, is DVKVTQSSRYLVKRTGEKVFLECVQDMDHENMFWYRQDPGLGLRLIYFSYDVKMKEKGDIPEGYSVSREKKERFSLILESASTNQTSMYLCASSSRETQYFGPGTRLLVL.

The chain links TRBV5-1 to TRBJ2-1; TRBD2 agrees at 11 bases. The germline CDR1 and CDR2 sequences are SGHRS and YFSETQ. There are 16 residues in the CDR3. V gave up 5 bases and J gave up 2 bases; unmatched junction bases: 6. The CDR3 DNA reads TGCGCCAGCAGTCTTACTAGCGGGGGCGCCTACAATGAGCAGTTCTTC. This gives the protein CASSLTSGGAYNEQFF.

This sequence joins TRBV7-2 and TRBJ2-7, with no clear D. CDR3 length equals 13 residues. Germline values: CDR1 SGHTA, CDR2 FQGNSA. V lost 5 bases, J lost 0 bases, and 8 bases lay in between. CDR3: CASSPGPSYEQYF. The CDR3, as DNA: TGTGCCAGCAGCCCTGGCCCCTCCTACGAGCAGTACTTC.

The rearrangement joins TRBV29-1 to TRBJ1-2; D uncertain. V was clipped by 4 bases and J by 2 bases, with 14 bases between them. This CDR3 is built from 14 residues. Germline assignment: CDR1 SQVTM and CDR2 ANQGSEA. CDR3 protein: CSVGSPDQNYGYTF. The CDR3 nucleotides read TGCAGCGTTGGGTCGCCAGATCAAAACTATGGCTACACCTTC.

This clone was detected only a few times. This chain links TRBV7-2 with TRBJ2-1; D might be TRBD1 (5 bases). Between the trimmed V and J ends, which lost 4 bases and 9 bases, there was a span of 13 bases. This CDR3 has 13 residues. Germline V gene sequence: CDR1 SGHTA, CDR2 FQGNSA. The CDR3 region is CASSSREGAEQFF. In DNA, the CDR3 is TGTGCCAGCAGCTCCAGGGAAGGGGCTGAGCAGTTCTTC.

This chain connects TRBV24-1 to TRBJ2-2; 7 bases fit TRBD1. V lost 0 bases to trimming and J lost 3 bases; unmatched junction nucleotides: 9. Germline V CDR1 and CDR2: KGHDR, SFDVKD. The length of the CDR3 is 18 residues. The CDR3 DNA follows: TGTGCCACCAGTGATTTGAGGGACAGATATGGGGACACCGGGGAGCTGTTTTTT. Translated, it gives CATSDLRDRYGDTGELFF.

V usage is TRBV10-3 and J usage is TRBJ2-7, with TRBD2 as a possible D gene (5 bases). CDR1 is ENHRY, CDR2 SYGVKD, per germline. The CDR3 extends over 16 amino acids. Trimming cost V 4 bases and J 1 base, with 17 bases left between them. For the CDR3, the DNA is TGTGCCATCAGTGGGTCCGGCGCGGGTGGGTCCTACGAGCAGTACTTC. Amino acid sequence: CAISGSGAGGSYEQYF.

The rearrangement links TRBV5-1 to TRBJ1-4; D not certain. CDR3 length equals 12 residues. Trimming shortened V by 6 bases and J by 12 bases, and 15 bases separated the two germline ends. The germline V gene has CDR1 SGHRS and CDR2 YFSETQ. The DNA of the CDR3 is TGCGCCAGCAACGATGAGGGAGGTGAACTGTTTTTT. This sequence encodes CASNDEGGELFF.

The V and J genes are TRBV7-2 and TRBJ2-3; 14 bases are shared with TRBD2. Per the germline V gene, CDR1 is SGHTA and CDR2 is FQGNSA. The CDR3 consists of 16 residues. The V and J ends lost 3 bases and 2 bases, in that order; junction bases with no gene match: 1. As DNA, the CDR3 is TGTGCCAGCAGCTTGACTAGCGGGGGGGACACAGATACGCAGTATTTT. This codes for CASSLTSGGDTDTQYF. Filled out from reference TRBV7-2 and TRBJ2-3, the complete variable domain reads GAGVSQSPSNKVTEKGKDVELRCDPISGHTALYWYRQSLGQGLEFLIYFQGNSAPDKSGLPSDRFSAERTGGSVSTLTIQRTQQEDSAVYLCASSLTSGGDTDTQYFGPGTRLTVL.

J is TRBJ2-1 and V is TRBV15, with D perhaps matching TRBD2 (5 bases). The CDR3 has 15 amino acids. Germline values: CDR1 LNHNV, CDR2 YYDKDF (reference sequence). Trimming removed 3 bases at V and 0 bases at J, with 9 bases between. The CDR3 region is CATSRRGSSYNEQFF. CDR3 coding DNA: TGTGCCACCAGCAGGCGAGGGAGCTCCTACAATGAGCAGTTCTTC.

The CDR3 sequence is CASNRAGGEAFF. CDR3 DNA: TGTGCCAGTAACCGGGCGGGGGGCGAAGCTTTCTTT. The chain joins TRBV19 to TRBJ1-1, with a possible D match to TRBD1 (6 bases). The CDR3 loop spans 12 amino acids. Germline assignment: CDR1 LNHDA and CDR2 SQIVND (reference sequence). The V end lost 7 bases, the J end lost 8 bases, and 14 bases lay between the germline ends.

The rearrangement uses TRBV6-5 and TRBJ1-2, with D unresolved. V gave up 4 bases and J gave up 3 bases, with 9 bases separating them. Looked up from germline, CDR1 is MNHEY and CDR2 is SVGAGI. The CDR3 totals 13 residues. For the CDR3, the DNA is TGTGCCAGCAGTTCGGGGTTCCACTATGGCTACACCTTC. It encodes CASSSGFHYGYTF.

This clone was recorded once. V and J are TRBV2 and TRBJ2-2; tentative D call: TRBD1 (5 bases). CDR1 SNHLY and CDR2 FYNNEI come from the germline V gene. The CDR3 contains 15 residues. The ends were cut back, 3 bases at V and 2 bases at J, with 10 bases in the middle. CDR3 bases: TGTGCCAGCAGTGAGCAACAGGTCAACACCGGGGAGCTGTTTTTT. It codes for CASSEQQVNTGELFF.

This chain connects TRBV6-9 to TRBJ2-1; TRBD1 is a possible D gene (5 bases). V was cut by 4 bases and J by 5 bases, with 12 bases left in between. In germline, CDR1 is MNHGY, CDR2 SVAAGI. This CDR3 spans 14 amino acids. In DNA form, the CDR3 reads TGTGCCAGCAGTTTTCTCAGGGTAAACAATGAGCAGTTCTTC. This gives the protein CASSFLRVNNEQFF.

This chain links TRBV27 with TRBJ1-1, with D perhaps TRBD1 (5 bases). CDR3 length: 14 amino acids. Trimming pared 0 bases from V and 3 bases from J, leaving 8 bases between. Germline V gene lookup returns CDR1 MNHEY and CDR2 SMNVEV (reference sequence). The CDR3 sequence: CASSLSRVDTEAFF. The CDR3 nucleotides are TGTGCCAGCAGTTTATCCAGGGTTGACACTGAAGCTTTCTTT.

A single count supports this clone. The V call is TRBV2, the J call TRBJ2-3, with 9 nucleotides matching TRBD1. Germline V gives CDR1 SNHLY, CDR2 FYNNEI. V was pared by 5 bases and J by 3 bases, with 6 bases of the junction left unmatched. This CDR3 region has 15 residues. The CDR3 DNA reads TGTGCCAGCAGTTGGAGGGGACAGGGAACAGATACGCAGTATTTT. Translating gives CASSWRGQGTDTQYF.

The chain is built from TRBV5-4 and TRBJ1-5; perhaps TRBD1 as D (5 bases). In germline, CDR1 is SGHNT, CDR2 YYREEE (reference sequence). CDR3 size: 13 residues. V dropped 3 bases and J dropped 6 bases, with 10 bases sitting between them. For the CDR3, the DNA is TGTGCCAGCAGCTCCGACAGAGGTCAGCCCCAGCATTTT. This encodes CASSSDRGQPQHF. Based on the CDR3 plus reference TRBV5-4 and TRBJ1-5, the full variable domain is ETGVTQSPTHLIKTRGQQVTLRCSSQSGHNTVSWYQQALGQGPQFIFQYYREEENGRGNFPPRFSGLQFPNYSSELNVNALELDDSALYLCASSSDRGQPQHFGDGTRLSIL.

This sequence joins TRBV11-2 and TRBJ2-3; weak D call: TRBD1 (6 bases). The CDR3 is made up of 16 amino acids. V was trimmed by 3 bases and J by 4 bases, leaving 17 bases between them. Germline CDR1 SGHAT, CDR2 FQNNGV. Here the CDR3 reads CASSFPLQGNADTQYF. CDR3 coding DNA: TGTGCCAGCAGCTTTCCTTTACAGGGAAATGCAGATACGCAGTATTTT.

This chain links TRBV30 with TRBJ1-3; 7 bases are a match to TRBD1. Looked up from germline, CDR1 is GTSNPN and CDR2 is SVGIG (reference sequence). The V and J ends lost 4 bases and 2 bases, in that order; junction bases with no gene match: 2. The length of the CDR3 is 13 residues. The CDR3 nucleotides read TGTGCCTGGATCCAGGGGGCTGGAAACACCATATATTTT. This gives the protein CAWIQGAGNTIYF.